The TCR beta chain described here comes from a study of T cell responses to AZD1222 COVID-19 vaccine. Overall study context: Some second doses came at about 4 weeks and others at about 12 weeks; these were pooled.

In germline, CDR1 is MDHEN, CDR2 SYDVKM. The junction had 8 bases not matched to a gene; V was cut back by 9 bases and J by 9 bases. The CDR3 runs 11 residues. Overall study findings and caveats: Most donors were white British, females outnumbered males, and clonal diversity was possibly underestimated. Dominant CD4 TCR responses targeted spike regions 160-218 and 743-854. Within unmutated variant regions lay the reported targets of nearly half of spike-specific TCRs.

In regard to this clone: Its antigen is unidentified.

TCRdb's copy holds only in-frame clones and misses some; the assay was immunoSEQ multiplex PCR. Of roughly 100,000 clones in the sample, 90% to 95% were seen once. This receptor was identified in an adult in good health. J is TRBJ2-7 and V is TRBV28, with 7 bases fitting TRBD2. Sequences were derived from peripheral blood, sampled on day 0 of AZD1222 vaccination. The CDR3 DNA reads as TGTGCCAGTCAGCGGGATTTAGGGCAGTACTTC. Translation: CASQRDLGQYF. The whole variable domain, remainder taken from reference TRBV28 and TRBJ2-7, is DVKVTQSSRYLVKRTGEKVFLECVQDMDHENMFWYRQDPGLGLRLIYFSYDVKMKEKGDIPEGYSVSREKKERFSLILESASTNQTSMYLCASQRDLGQYFGPGTRLTVT.